This T cell receptor beta chain originates from a study of human T cells and chemical hapten exposure (dated by TCRdb to about 2021). Turning to the overall study: For sensitization, 2% DPC in acetone was applied to a roughly 2 cm by roughly 2 cm area of upper inner arm skin. The study tracked peripheral blood TCR repertoire changes in vivo during primary and secondary sensitization to the hapten diphenylcyclopropenone (DPC) in alopecia patients. Libraries were pooled for sequencing, and variation in per-sample TCR yields was attributed mainly to small differences in library volumes within the pool. For TCR sequencing, blood came from 25 to 35 alopecia patients at anywhere from one to four time points (pre-sensitization, 2, 6 and 24 weeks). The mostly female patient cohort included alopecia areata with under or over 50% scalp involvement, alopecia totalis and alopecia universalis. Patch tests used Finn chambers with 0.01% DPC on the upper back, scored after 6 days by International Contact Dermatitis Research Group standards. Blood samples were taken from patients before sensitization (week 0) and then at 2, 6 and about 24 weeks after DPC sensitization. Patients additionally received weekly therapeutic DPC doses to the scalp throughout the roughly 25-week study period. Results and caveats for the whole study, not just this receptor: After repeated subsampling, changes were observed in the strength of the expansion versus patch-test correlation and in the threshold at which the correlation became significant. The number of PT1 expanded TCRs positively correlated with patch test score, significant at thresholds 8, 16 and 32 but not 4. No change with DPC sensitization was found in the number of TCRs above 1 in 1000 frequency, and no evidence of global repertoire structure alterations was found. Expanded TCRs formed significantly more large CDR3 similarity clusters than pre-sensitization or healthy control sets, consistent with antigen-driven responses. Alopecia, a presumed autoimmune disease, was present in all patients, so the immune response of the patients might differ from that of healthy individuals.

The time point label corresponds to: pre-sensitization, week 0. What the treatment or condition label conveys for this sample: therapeutic diphenylcyclopropenone sensitization with weekly scalp DPC. Blood at each patch-test visit was drawn before the patch test was applied. To be eligible, patients had to be aged 18 to 70, diagnosed with alopecia and judged suitable for DPC therapy, while pregnant patients were excluded. Total RNA was extracted from unfractionated whole blood collected in Tempus Blood RNA tubes. Only a few counts were recorded for this clonotype. Its recognized antigen is unknown. Base qualities are not provided; no much larger clone lies one nucleotide away. CDR1 and CDR2, looked up from the germline V gene (reference sequence), are SGHKS and YYEKEE. The CDR3 contains 15 residues, cysteine and phenylalanine counted. Only CDR3 DNA remains: 45 bases, in frame from the first base. V is cut by 5 bases and J by 3 bases, and the space between the germline ends is 15 bases.

Libraries were constructed by RACE. The sequencing machine was a NextSeq 500. During library preparation, unique molecular identifiers were attached to individual cDNA molecules so that TCRs could be counted in a quantitative, reproducible way. For every blood RNA sample, sequencing covered both the TCR alpha and TCR beta chains. As for the authors' bioinformatics: The median number of TCRs per sample was some 100,000, ranging from about 23,224 to 690,600. V, J and CDR3 annotation of the TCR reads was performed with the Decombinator software suite. To make PS versus PT1 abundance plots, every sample was subsampled to the same number of TCRs (28,000). Expanded TCRs were defined as absent before sensitization and observed at least eight times at the 2-week time point. TCRdb applied fastp at Q25 and MiXCR to the public reads, then kept only in-frame beta chains. A single entry per CDR3 protein holds the most common genes and DNA from its merged rows. For this entry, the V and J calls and clone size follow TCRdb and not the study's own pipeline. In all, the sample holds 50,000 to 70,000 distinct CDR3 sequences, and approximately 9.9% of those were seen once. The ten largest clones represent roughly 8.8% of the sample.

Recombination linked TRBV5-5 to TRBJ1-5; a confident D gene designation cannot be given. The receptor was isolated from a middle-aged man with alopecia areata. Some clones in this sample may be carry-over from other donors' samples. The sequences come from whole blood, collected in connection with sensitization to the hapten diphenylcyclopropenone (DPC). The bases are TGTGCCAGCAGTCTTAGGTTGGGAGACAATCAGCCCCAGCATTTT. It codes for CASSLRLGDNQPQHF. Where the CDR3 stops, the reference TRBV5-5 and TRBJ1-5 genes take over; the full variable domain is DAGVTQSPTHLIKTRGQQVTLRCSPISGHKSVSWYQQVLGQGPQFIFQYYEKEERGRGNFPDRFSARQFPNYSSELNVNALLLGDSALYLCASSLRLGDNQPQHFGDGTRLSIL.